The 24 T cell receptor beta chains given below trace back to one sample, sequenced in a study of Ad26.COV2.S vaccination and SARS-CoV-2 variants. Specified treatment: around 19 received Ad26.COV2.S at low or high dose, single or two shots; a few received placebo; per-sample allocation not given. Day 63 following the first vaccine or placebo injection was when the samples were taken. Assay used: immunoSEQ multiplex PCR; TCRdb lists only in-frame clones, some missing. The sample records some 350,000 clones, 80% to 90% being singletons. The material sequenced was peripheral blood, taken in a trial of Ad26.COV2.S vaccine versus placebo. The receptor source for this set is a person aged 18 to 59 who received the Ad26.COV2.S COVID-19 vaccine or a placebo.

The chain combines TRBV7-8 with TRBJ1-2, with D tentatively TRBD1 (5 bases). Trimming took 4 bases from V and 2 from J, leaving 8 bases between them. The germline V gene has CDR1 SGHVS and CDR2 FQNEAQ. This CDR3 has 13 residues. The CDR3 coding sequence is TGTGCCAGCAGCTCAGGGTTCAACTATGGCTACACCTTC. It yields the protein CASSSGFNYGYTF.

The chain employs TRBV7-2 and TRBJ1-1, with 12 bases fitting TRBD1. Germline V gene data show CDR1 as SGHTA and CDR2 as FQGNSA. V gave up 6 bases and J gave up 13 bases; unmatched junction bases: 9. The CDR3 covers 13 residues. Here the CDR3 DNA reads TGTGCCAGCAGTACCGGGACAGGGGGCTTGGTTTTCTTT. It specifies CASSTGTGGLVFF.

This clone was detected only a few times. The chain combines TRBV20-1 with TRBJ2-2; possibly TRBD1 for D (5 bases). In germline, CDR1 is DFQATT, CDR2 SNEGSKA (reference sequence). The CDR3 contains 11 residues. The germline V and J ends were trimmed by 5 bases and 6 bases, with 7 bases remaining between them. The CDR3 loop is CSASRAGELFF. CDR3 DNA: TGCAGTGCTTCCAGGGCCGGGGAGCTGTTTTTT.

The chain carries TRBV9 and TRBJ2-1; D uncertain. Germline V gene sequence: CDR1 SGDLS, CDR2 YYNGEE. V shed 0 bases and J shed 9 bases, with 13 bases lying between them. This CDR3 region has 14 residues. Written as DNA, the CDR3 is TGTGCCAGCAGCGTAGTTATAAGCGCGAGTGAGCAGTTCTTC. As protein: CASSVVISASEQFF.

This chain links TRBV5-4 with TRBJ2-5; TRBD1 agrees at 7 bases. V was clipped by 4 bases and J by 7 bases; unmatched bases: 10. This CDR3 comprises 14 residues. Germline CDR1 SGHNT, CDR2 YYREEE (reference sequence). The CDR3 nucleotides read TGTGCCAGCAGCCCGGGGACAGCCGGAGGGACCCAGTACTTC. Its protein product is CASSPGTAGGTQYF.

The chain couples TRBV18 to TRBJ1-1, with TRBD1 matching over 7 bases. V shed 5 bases, J shed 6 bases, and the junction held 9 bases outside the gene matches. In germline, CDR1 is KGHSH, CDR2 LQKENI. The CDR3 contains 14 residues. CDR3 coding DNA: TGTGCCAGCTCAAATAGGGGACAGACCCCTGAAGCTTTCTTT. Amino acid sequence: CASSNRGQTPEAFF.

This chain links TRBV9 with TRBJ2-7; 8 bases are a match to TRBD2. Germline V gene data show CDR1 as SGDLS and CDR2 as YYNGEE. The CDR3 covers 20 residues. V shed 4 bases, J shed 0 bases, and the junction held 21 bases outside the gene matches. The CDR3 spells CASSPPWVAGFLQNSYEQYF. DNA for the CDR3: TGTGCCAGCAGCCCACCGTGGGTAGCGGGGTTCTTGCAAAACTCCTACGAGCAGTACTTC.

The chain uses TRBV7-9 and TRBJ2-5; 11 bases match TRBD1. CDR1 is SEHNR, CDR2 FQNEAQ, per germline (reference sequence). This CDR3 has 16 residues. After removal of 4 bases from V and 4 bases from J, the junction contained 8 bases not matched to a gene. The CDR3 nucleotides read TGTGCCAGCAGCTCCCCTCGGGGACAGGGGGTAGAGACCCAGTACTTC. This gives the protein CASSSPRGQGVETQYF.

V and J are TRBV5-1 and TRBJ1-4, with D possibly matching TRBD1 (6 bases). Germline loops: CDR1 SGHRS, CDR2 YFSETQ. V was shortened by 0 bases and J by 7 bases, with 13 bases between the two germline ends. The CDR3 length is 15 residues. The CDR3 DNA sequence: TGCGCCAGCAGCTTGGCCCTTCAGACAGGTGAAAAACTGTTTTTT. This codes for CASSLALQTGEKLFF.

This rearrangement joins TRBV6-2 or TRBV6-3 to TRBJ1-2; D unclear. Germline values: CDR1 MNHEY, CDR2 SVGEGT. The CDR3 contains 13 residues. Between the trimmed V and J ends, which lost 2 bases and 4 bases, there was a span of 8 bases. In nucleotides, the CDR3 is TGTGCCAGCAGTTACGGCCTGGCCTATGGCTACACCTTC. Its protein is CASSYGLAYGYTF.

The V call is TRBV25-1, the J call TRBJ1-6; no clear D gene. V lost 8 bases, J lost 7 bases, and 12 bases lay in between. CDR1 MGHDK and CDR2 SYGVNS come from the germline V gene. The CDR3 loop spans 13 amino acids. The CDR3 DNA reads as TGTGCCAGCGAGGGTAGAGGGAATTCACCCCTCCACTTT. This sequence encodes CASEGRGNSPLHF.

This clone was observed a single time. The chain couples TRBV15 to TRBJ1-2, with D hard to call. The CDR3 runs 15 residues. With 0 bases removed from V and 0 bases from J, the gap between germline ends came to 8 bases. CDR1 and CDR2 from the germline V gene are LNHNV and YYDKDF (reference sequence). The CDR3 loop is CATSRDAGANYGYTF. CDR3 nucleotide sequence: TGTGCCACCAGCAGAGATGCAGGAGCTAACTATGGCTACACCTTC. Full variable domain (remainder filled in from reference TRBV15 and TRBJ1-2): DAMVIQNPRYQVTQFGKPVTLSCSQTLNHNVMYWYQQKSSQAPKLLFHYYDKDFNNEADTPDNFQSRRPNTSFCFLDIRSPGLGDTAMYLCATSRDAGANYGYTFGSGTRLTVV.

The chain employs TRBV6-2 or TRBV6-3 and TRBJ1-2, with D maybe TRBD1 (5 bases). CDR1 is MNHEY, CDR2 SVGEGT, per germline. The CDR3 spans 14 residues. Trimming took off 5 bases at V and 5 bases at J, with 15 bases between the two ends. DNA of the CDR3: TGTGCCAGCAGTGACAGCTACGAGGGTTATGGCTACACCTTC. Translation gives CASSDSYEGYGYTF.

The chain couples TRBV10-1 to TRBJ2-2; 7 bases are a match to TRBD1. Germline CDR1 reads WNHNN; CDR2 reads SYGVQD (reference sequence). The CDR3 length is 13 residues. V was clipped by 6 bases and J by 7 bases; unmatched bases: 5. CDR3 DNA: TGCGCCAGCAGGAGGGGGCAAAACGGGGAGCTGTTTTTT. This translates into CASRRGQNGELFF.

This clone was detected only a few times. V gene TRBV7-9 combines with J gene TRBJ1-2; tentative D call: TRBD1 (5 bases). This CDR3 is built from 14 residues. V gave up 3 bases and J gave up 3 bases, with 11 bases separating them. Germline CDR1 reads SEHNR; CDR2 reads FQNEAQ (reference sequence). The CDR3 protein is CASSFNAGHYGYTF. CDR3 nucleotides: TGTGCCAGCAGCTTCAACGCAGGGCACTATGGCTACACCTTC.

The chain has TRBV10-1 and TRBJ2-2; a possible D gene is TRBD2 (5 bases). Germline V lookup: CDR1 WNHNN, CDR2 SYGVQD (reference sequence). V was shortened by 3 bases and J by 6 bases, with 11 bases between the two germline ends. This CDR3 contains 14 residues. The CDR3 sequence is CASSDPGGPGELFF. The CDR3 bases are TGCGCCAGCAGTGATCCCGGCGGGCCCGGGGAGCTGTTTTTT.

The chain couples TRBV27 to TRBJ2-1; no reliable D call. Germline-derived CDR1 and CDR2 are MNHEY and SMNVEV (reference sequence). The V end was cut by 7 bases, the J end by 12 bases, with 19 bases between. This CDR3 region has 13 residues. DNA for the CDR3: TGTGCCAGCAAGAAGGGTGGTGGACCAGGGCAGTTCTTC. This translates into CASKKGGGPGQFF.

The chain joins TRBV18 to TRBJ2-3, with 7 bases lining up with TRBD2. Trimming removed 2 bases from V and 4 bases from J; junction bases left unmatched: 3. Germline V CDR1 and CDR2: KGHSH, LQKENI. CDR3 length: 14 amino acids. Written as DNA, the CDR3 is TGTGCCAGCTCACCAGGCGGGAGTCCAGATACGCAGTATTTT. This codes for CASSPGGSPDTQYF.

The J gene is TRBJ2-5, the V gene TRBV10-3, with 8 bases matching TRBD1. The length of the CDR3 is 14 residues. CDR1 and CDR2 (germline): ENHRY, SYGVKD. V shed 6 bases, J shed 6 bases, and the junction held 9 bases outside the gene matches. The CDR3 sequence is CAISETGAVKTQYF. The CDR3 DNA reads TGTGCCATCAGCGAGACAGGGGCGGTGAAGACCCAGTACTTC.

This clone is a singleton in its sample. J is TRBJ1-2 and V is TRBV6-5, with no clear D. The germline V gene has CDR1 MNHEY and CDR2 SVGAGI. This CDR3 has 12 amino acids. Trimming left V 6 bases short and J 0 bases short, with 5 bases between. The CDR3 protein is CASRQTNYGYTF. Written as DNA, the CDR3 is TGTGCCAGCAGACAGACTAACTATGGCTACACCTTC.

For the CDR3, the DNA is TGTGCCACCAGTGACCCAGGCGAGCAGCCCCAGCATTTT. Its protein product is CATSDPGEQPQHF. This chain uses TRBV24-1 with TRBJ1-5; D call uncertain. Germline V CDR1 and CDR2: KGHDR, SFDVKD. The V end lost 4 bases, the J end lost 7 bases, and 10 bases lay between the germline ends. The CDR3 runs to 13 residues.

The V call is TRBV7-8, the J call TRBJ1-4; D unclear. The germline gives CDR1 SGHVS, CDR2 FQNEAQ. Trimming cost V 5 bases and J 11 bases, with 15 bases left between them. CDR3 length equals 13 residues. In DNA, the CDR3 is TGTGCCAGCAGCCAACCATCTAAATCGAAACTGTTTTTT. It encodes CASSQPSKSKLFF.

This clone was seen just once. The rearrangement uses TRBV7-2 and TRBJ2-5; D is possibly TRBD2 (6 bases). Per the germline V gene, CDR1 is SGHTA and CDR2 is FQGNSA. The V end was cut by 1 base, the J end by 2 bases, with 11 bases between. CDR3 length: 15 amino acids. CDR3 amino acids: CASSLDRRGQETQYF. The CDR3 DNA reads TGTGCCAGCAGCTTAGATCGGAGGGGACAAGAGACCCAGTACTTC.

This clone was counted a few times. This chain links TRBV7-9 with TRBJ2-5, with D unresolved. Trimming removed 1 base at V and 0 bases at J, with 9 bases between. The germline CDR1 and CDR2 sequences are SEHNR and FQNEAQ (reference sequence). CDR3 length: 15 residues. The CDR3 loop is CASSLVTPYQETQYF. CDR3 nucleotides: TGTGCCAGCAGCTTAGTGACTCCCTACCAAGAGACCCAGTACTTC.